These 24 T cell receptor beta chains came from one sample sequenced in a study of blood T cell repertoires in COVID-19. Clones were read by immunoSEQ multiplex PCR, and TCRdb kept only the in-frame ones, dropping some. Of under 300,000 clones detected, roughly 89% appear once; the ten largest clones hold 1.5% to 2%. The sequenced material came from PBMCs or T cells enriched from blood (not recorded which). The receptors here all came from a woman in her thirties or forties who had recovered from COVID-19.

The genes are TRBV19 and TRBJ1-2, with no clear D. The ends were cut back, 3 bases at V and 4 bases at J, with 6 bases in the middle. This CDR3 contains 12 residues. The germline V gene has CDR1 LNHDA and CDR2 SQIVND (reference sequence). Here the CDR3 reads CASSMGGYGYTF. For the CDR3, the DNA is TGTGCCAGTAGTATGGGAGGCTATGGCTACACCTTC. The full variable domain, its missing parts supplied by reference TRBV19 and TRBJ1-2, is DGGITQSPKYLFRKEGQNVTLSCEQNLNHDAMYWYRQDPGQGLRLIYYSQIVNDFQKGDIAEGYSVSREKKESFPLTVTSAQKNPTAFYLCASSMGGYGYTFGSGTRLTVV.

The count of this clone is one. The rearrangement joins TRBV2 to TRBJ1-3; possibly TRBD1 for D (6 bases). The CDR3 covers 15 residues. Between the trimmed V and J ends, which lost 3 bases and 3 bases, there was a span of 12 bases. CDR1 SNHLY and CDR2 FYNNEI come from the germline V gene. CDR3: CASSESGALGNTIYF. The CDR3 nucleotides read TGTGCCAGCAGTGAGTCAGGGGCCCTTGGAAACACCATATATTTT.

The CDR3 nucleotides are TGCGCCAGCAGCCCAACTTGGGCCAGGGGAATCGGGGAGCAGTACTTC. Residues: CASSPTWARGIGEQYF. The V and J genes are TRBV5-1 and TRBJ2-7; a weak D match, TRBD1 (6 bases). The CDR3 is 16 amino acids. Germline loops: CDR1 SGHRS, CDR2 YFSETQ. Trimming took 4 bases from V and 7 from J, leaving 24 bases between them.

This CDR3 reads CASSLPGTGYNGELFF. Written as DNA, the CDR3 is TGTGCCAGTAGCCTCCCGGGGACAGGCTATAACGGGGAGCTGTTTTTT. The rearrangement links TRBV19 to TRBJ2-2; TRBD1 matches at 8 bases. The trim removed 6 bases at V and 7 bases at J, leaving 13 bases unmatched. The CDR3 sequence is 16 residues long. The V gene's germline CDR1 is LNHDA and CDR2 SQIVND (reference sequence).

V usage is TRBV29-1 and J usage is TRBJ1-5; D perhaps matches TRBD1 (6 bases). From germline, CDR1 is SQVTM and CDR2 ANQGSEA. The CDR3 has 15 amino acids. Trimming removed 7 bases from V and 4 bases from J, with 20 bases in between. The CDR3 region is CSAVEAGGLNQPQHF. CDR3 sequence (DNA): TGCAGCGCTGTCGAGGCGGGGGGCTTAAATCAGCCCCAGCATTTT.

The rearrangement joins TRBV2 to TRBJ2-1; 7 bases match TRBD1. Germline V gene sequence: CDR1 SNHLY, CDR2 FYNNEI. V lost 5 bases to trimming and J lost 2 bases; unmatched junction nucleotides: 6. This CDR3 has 15 residues. CDR3 protein: CASSSDRVAYNEQFF. The CDR3 bases are TGTGCCAGCAGTTCCGACAGGGTAGCCTACAATGAGCAGTTCTTC.

The rearrangement links TRBV29-1 to TRBJ1-3; 8 positions match TRBD1. The CDR3 totals 13 residues. CDR1 SQVTM and CDR2 ANQGSEA come from the germline V gene. The J segment lost 0 bases and the V segment lost 6 bases, leaving 1 base of the junction unmatched. CDR3 in amino acids: CSVGQDSGNTIYF. Here the CDR3 DNA reads TGCAGCGTGGGACAGGACTCTGGAAACACCATATATTTT.

The CDR3 DNA sequence: TGTGCCAGCAGTGGGCGGGCCCCCCTACAAGGTCAGCCCCAGCATTTT. Amino acids: CASSGRAPLQGQPQHF. The chain has TRBV2 and TRBJ1-5; D is unresolved. V was cut by 4 bases and J by 6 bases, with 19 bases left in between. The CDR3 is 16 residues long. Germline loops: CDR1 SNHLY, CDR2 FYNNEI.

The chain recombines TRBV21-1 with TRBJ2-7; the DNA was not compared with TRBD2, the D call given in the table. TRBV21-1 is a known pseudogene. This CDR3 is 14 amino acids long. The CDR3 protein is CASSKYTSDYEQYF. CDR3 nucleotide sequence: TGTGCCAGCAGCAAATACACTAGCGACTACGAGCAGTACTTC.

The chain couples TRBV27 to TRBJ1-5; D unresolved. V was clipped by 6 bases and J by 0 bases, with 21 bases between them. Germline lookup yields CDR1 MNHEY and CDR2 SMNVEV (reference sequence). This CDR3 spans 18 amino acids. In nucleotides, the CDR3 is TGTGCCAGCAGGTTACGTGGTGATGACTTTTATAGCAATCAGCCCCAGCATTTT. Amino acid sequence: CASRLRGDDFYSNQPQHF.

The rearrangement joins TRBV2 to TRBJ2-1; weak D call: TRBD1 (6 bases). The CDR3 is made up of 14 amino acids. Germline CDR1 SNHLY, CDR2 FYNNEI. V dropped 9 bases and J dropped 7 bases, with 19 bases sitting between them. The DNA of the CDR3 is TGTGCCAGTTTACAGGGAATGGTGGGGAATGAGCAGTTCTTC. Its protein is CASLQGMVGNEQFF.

The chain has TRBV9 and TRBJ1-3; D uncertain. Trimming shortened V by 0 bases and J by 8 bases, and 9 bases separated the two germline ends. The CDR3 spans 13 residues. CDR1 and CDR2 (germline): SGDLS, YYNGEE. CDR3 DNA sequence: TGTGCCAGCAGCGTAGGATCCTCAGACACCATATATTTT. It translates to CASSVGSSDTIYF.

Points on this clone: The sample contains more than one DNA sequence encoding this CDR3. The rearrangement joins TRBV5-1 to TRBJ1-1, with 8 bases that match TRBD1. Trimming took 2 bases from V and 5 from J; bases not matched to a gene: 2. CDR3 length: 13 amino acids. Germline V CDR1 and CDR2: SGHRS, YFSETQ. The CDR3 region has the DNA TGCGCCAGCAGCTTACAGGGGGAGACTGAAGCTTTCTTT. Amino acids: CASSLQGETEAFF.

The chain carries TRBV5-3 and TRBJ1-5, with 10 bases identical to TRBD1. TRBV5-3 is an ORF for which the function is uncertain. The CDR3 is 15 residues long. Trimming took 4 bases from V and 4 from J; bases not matched to a gene: 5. The CDR3 protein is CARSPTGGENQPQHF. The CDR3, as DNA: TGTGCCAGAAGCCCGACAGGGGGCGAGAATCAGCCCCAGCATTTT.

This chain connects TRBV7-9 to TRBJ2-5; 9 bases fit TRBD1. The CDR3 totals 15 residues. Per germline, CDR1 SEHNR and CDR2 FQNEAQ (reference sequence). Trimming cost V 5 bases and J 5 bases; bases outside gene matches: 9. As DNA, the CDR3 is TGTGCCAGCAGCCCGGGTAACAGGGGGCTTGAGACCCAGTACTTC. Translating it yields CASSPGNRGLETQYF.

The genes are TRBV19 and TRBJ2-3; 10 positions match TRBD2. The germline V gene has CDR1 LNHDA and CDR2 SQIVND (reference sequence). Losses at the gene ends were 6 bases for V and 5 bases for J; bases not matched to a gene: 11. The CDR3 consists of 16 residues. CDR3 region: CASRTHSGGTGDTQYF. CDR3 nucleotide sequence: TGTGCCAGTAGGACGCATAGCGGGGGGACGGGAGATACGCAGTATTTT.

V gene TRBV5-6 combines with J gene TRBJ1-2; the match to TRBD1 covers 8 bases. The V gene's germline CDR1 is SGHDT and CDR2 YYEEEE. The CDR3 is made up of 17 amino acids. Trimming at V came to 6 bases and at J to 5 bases, leaving 18 bases not matched to a gene. Here the CDR3 reads CASNSLGERQGSYGYTF. CDR3 sequence (DNA): TGTGCCAGCAATTCTCTTGGGGAAAGACAGGGGTCATATGGCTACACCTTC. The whole variable domain, remainder taken from reference TRBV5-6 and TRBJ1-2, is DAGVTQSPTHLIKTRGQQVTLRCSPKSGHDTVSWYQQALGQGPQFIFQYYEEEERQRGNFPDRFSGHQFPNYSSELNVNALLLGDSALYLCASNSLGERQGSYGYTFGSGTRLTVV.

The genes are TRBV2 and TRBJ2-7; D possibly corresponds to TRBD1 (5 bases). This CDR3 comprises 13 residues. Trimming removed 4 bases from V and 1 base from J, with 8 bases in between. Germline loops: CDR1 SNHLY, CDR2 FYNNEI. Written as DNA, the CDR3 is TGTGCCAGCAGTGTTAGACAGTCCTACGAGCAGTACTTC. Its translation is CASSVRQSYEQYF.

The sample holds one count of this clone. V and J are TRBV11-2 and TRBJ2-1; 8 positions agree with TRBD1. Germline V CDR1 and CDR2: SGHAT, FQNNGV. V shed 1 base, J shed 6 bases, and the junction held 5 bases outside the gene matches. The CDR3 length is 15 residues. CDR3 nucleotide sequence: TGTGCCAGCAGCTTAGGGCAGGGGGCGCTCAATGAGCAGTTCTTC. As protein: CASSLGQGALNEQFF.

The rearrangement joins TRBV18 to TRBJ1-5; D possibly corresponds to TRBD1 (5 bases). Trimming took 3 bases from V and 13 from J, leaving 16 bases between them. CDR1 is KGHSH, CDR2 LQKENI, per germline. The CDR3 totals 13 residues. The DNA for the CDR3 is TGTGCCAGCTCACCTTCACGGACGGGGGATCAGCATTTT. Amino acid sequence: CASSPSRTGDQHF.

The gene calls are TRBV3-1 (or the pseudogene TRBV3-2) and TRBJ1-1; a weak D match, TRBD1 (5 bases). V was clipped by 4 bases and J by 1 base, with 13 bases between them. This CDR3 is built from 15 residues. CDR1 and CDR2 (germline): LGHDT, YNNKEL (reference sequence). The CDR3 DNA is TGTGCCAGCAGCCCGGGGGTTCAGAAGAACACTGAAGCTTTCTTT. It is translated as CASSPGVQKNTEAFF.

The rearrangement links TRBV20-1 to TRBJ2-1; D ambiguous. CDR3 length: 10 residues. CDR1 is DFQATT and CDR2 is SNEGSKA in the germline V gene (reference sequence). V was trimmed by 2 bases and J by 6 bases, leaving 2 bases between them. The CDR3 region has the DNA TGCAGTGCTAGACTCAATGAGCAGTTCTTC. This gives the protein CSARLNEQFF.

The CDR3 region is CASKPGLSQPQHF. In DNA form, the CDR3 reads TGTGCCAGCAAACCAGGGCTCAGTCAGCCCCAGCATTTT. The J gene is TRBJ1-5, the V gene TRBV2; maybe TRBD1 (5 bases). With 7 bases removed from V and 6 bases from J, the gap between germline ends came to 13 bases. Germline V gene data show CDR1 as SNHLY and CDR2 as FYNNEI. This CDR3 contains 13 residues.

The chain joins TRBV11-2 to TRBJ2-3, with 9 bases identical to TRBD1. Germline V lookup: CDR1 SGHAT, CDR2 FQNNGV. V trimming: 5 bases; J trimming: 1 base; junction bases outside the gene matches: 7. The CDR3 has 16 amino acids. Written as DNA, the CDR3 is TGTGCCAGCAGCGATCGAACAGGGGGCGGCACAGATACGCAGTATTTT. Its protein product is CASSDRTGGGTDTQYF.